The clone carrying this T cell receptor beta chain was picked up a small number of times. No antigen is known for it. The sample belongs to a study of post-analysis software for immune sequencing data. cDNA libraries of TCR beta carried unique molecular identifiers. TCRdb re-analysed the PCR reads in MiXCR, keeping a single row per CDR3 protein. The table records 450,000 to 650,000 distinct CDR3 sequences, about 40% of them present only once. Findings and limits, study-wide: F measure grouped same-batch samples tightly together. TRBV5-6, TRBV5-1 and TRBV20-1 belonged to a set of roughly 5 TRBV segments that were more frequent in patients than controls. There was significantly lower normalized Chao1 diversity in multiple sclerosis patients than in controls.

The CDR3 sequence is 17 residues long. CDR1 DFQATT and CDR2 SNEGSKA come from the germline V gene (reference sequence). V gave up 3 bases and J gave up 3 bases; unmatched junction bases: 9. The specimen sequenced was blood. This sequence joins TRBV20-1 and TRBJ2-4; TRBD2 agrees at 12 bases. The origin of this receptor is a girl between 10 and 17 years old with multiple sclerosis. Here the CDR3 DNA reads TGCAGTGCTAGGGCGACTAGCGGGAGTCGGGACAAAAACATTCAGTACTTC. It encodes CSARATSGSRDKNIQYF.